Shown below are 27 T cell receptor beta chains from a single sample sequenced in a study of Graves' ophthalmopathy and Graves' hyperthyroidism. Transcripts of RNA were the source for amplifying TCR beta CDR3 regions. Scientists carried out first-round RT-PCR using HTBI primers and then a second-round multiplex PCR. Each CDR3 protein gets one entry after TCRdb re-called the multiplex PCR reads with MiXCR. The table includes 600,000 to 650,000 distinct CDR3 sequences, 20% to 25% detected once. The source material was peripheral blood. Receptors were obtained from a woman aged 18-29 years with stable Graves' hyperthyroidism. Some clones in this sample may be carry-over from other donors' samples.

This clonotype was recorded many times. The chain uses TRBV29-1 and TRBJ1-2; TRBD1 matches 10 bases. Germline loops: CDR1 SQVTM, CDR2 ANQGSEA. The CDR3 has 15 amino acids. With V trimmed by 3 bases and J by 0 bases, 4 bases remained unmatched. This CDR3 is CSVDGTGATNYGYTF. In nucleotides, the CDR3 is TGCAGCGTTGATGGGACAGGGGCGACTAACTATGGCTACACCTTC.

This clonotype was seen many times. The chain is built from TRBV4-1 and TRBJ1-5; 9 bases align to TRBD1. CDR1 is MGHRA, CDR2 YSYEKL, per germline. CDR3 length equals 15 residues. V gave up 3 bases and J gave up 4 bases; unmatched junction bases: 4. The CDR3, as DNA: TGCGCCAGCAGCCACCGGGACAGGGATAATCAGCCCCAGCATTTT. Amino acid sequence: CASSHRDRDNQPQHF.

Points on this clonotype: This may arise from a read error, as a much more abundant clone is one base away. Without the conserved terminal phenylalanine or tryptophan, this CDR3 likely stems from a read error. The CDR3 reads CASSKRLGGWERRNTEAFI. The CDR3 DNA sequence: TGTGCCAGCAGCAAACGTCTAGGCGGCTGGGAGAGAAGGAACACTGAAGCTTTCATT. The chain links TRBV7-3 to TRBJ1-1; D is unclear. V was trimmed by 5 bases and J by 1 base, leaving 26 bases between them. The germline CDR1 and CDR2 sequences are SGHTA and FQGTGA. This CDR3 contains 19 residues.

The sample holds a few counts of this clonotype. The gene calls are TRBV5-1 and TRBJ1-1; unclear D gene. This CDR3 has 15 residues. In germline, CDR1 is SGHRS, CDR2 YFSETQ. V lost 7 bases and J lost 3, with 19 bases in between. This CDR3 reads CASCSQSTAYTEAFF. In nucleotides, the CDR3 is TGCGCCAGCTGCTCCCAATCGACCGCCTACACTGAAGCTTTCTTT.

This clonotype was detected ten times or more. The chain is built from TRBV4-3 and TRBJ1-6; D may be TRBD1 (6 bases). The V gene's germline CDR1 is LGHNA and CDR2 YSLEER. V shed 0 bases and J shed 7 bases, with 10 bases lying between them. The CDR3 covers 15 residues. CDR3 nucleotides: TGCGCCAGCAGCCAAGATCAGGACAGAAATTCACCCCTCCACTTT. Translating it yields CASSQDQDRNSPLHF.

In its sample, this clonotype was seen many times. This chain connects TRBV6-1 to TRBJ1-1, with no clear D. The V gene lost 1 base and the J gene lost 6 bases, with 9 bases spanning the gap. Looked up from germline, CDR1 is MNHNS and CDR2 is SASEGT. The CDR3 spans 13 residues. CDR3 in DNA: TGTGCCAGCAGTGAAGAAGGGTGGGCTGAAGCTTTCTTT. Encoded protein: CASSEEGWAEAFF.

This clonotype was observed a few times. Compared with germline, one end of the junction differs, possibly owing to a read error. V and J are TRBV28 and TRBJ2-7; D gene unclear. This CDR3 spans 14 amino acids. Germline values: CDR1 MDHEN, CDR2 SYDVKM. In DNA, the CDR3 is TGTGCCAGCAGCCCATCCAAAGGGTCCTCCGAGCAGTACTTC. Translating gives CASSPSKGSSEQYF.

This clonotype showed up many times. The V call is TRBV6-2 or TRBV6-3, the J call TRBJ2-5; 12 bases line up with TRBD2. The CDR3 consists of 21 residues. With V trimmed by 6 bases and J by 4 bases, 24 bases remained unmatched. The germline gives CDR1 MNHEY, CDR2 SVGEGT. The CDR3 sequence: CASRADRSLLAGGLFGETQYF. For the CDR3, the DNA is TGTGCCAGCAGGGCCGACCGTTCGCTTCTAGCGGGGGGGCTGTTTGGAGAGACCCAGTACTTC.

This clonotype showed up many times. The genes are TRBV6-4 and TRBJ1-1; D might be TRBD1 (5 bases). V gave up 3 bases and J gave up 2 bases, with 16 bases separating them. The length of the CDR3 is 16 residues. The V gene's germline CDR1 is MRHNA and CDR2 SNTAGT. The CDR3 DNA is TGTGCCAGCAGTGATAGGGCAGGGATGGGAAACACTGAAGCTTTCTTT. Protein product: CASSDRAGMGNTEAFF.

This clonotype has at least ten counts. The chain links TRBV2 to TRBJ1-1; D remains ambiguous. CDR3 size: 12 residues. Germline V CDR1 and CDR2: SNHLY, FYNNEI. Trimming took off 7 bases at V and 1 base at J, with 7 bases between the two ends. The CDR3 coding sequence is TGTGCCAGCACGTGGGAGAACACTGAAGCTTTCTTT. Amino acids: CASTWENTEAFF.

This clonotype has a count of ten or more. The J gene is TRBJ2-3, the V gene TRBV11-2, with TRBD2 matching over 7 bases. Trimming took 3 bases from V and 5 from J; bases not matched to a gene: 5. Germline-derived CDR1 and CDR2 are SGHAT and FQNNGV. There are 14 residues in the CDR3. In nucleotides, the CDR3 is TGTGCCAGCAGCTTTGGAGGGAGGGGAGATACGCAGTATTTT. Translating gives CASSFGGRGDTQYF.

This clonotype was seen ten or more times. This chain links TRBV10-3 with TRBJ1-1; TRBD1 matches 7 bases. Germline CDR1 and CDR2: ENHRY and SYGVKD. Unmatched junction bases numbered 14, after V lost 10 bases and J lost 3 bases. The CDR3 sequence is 15 residues long. The CDR3 protein is CATTGETGRDTEAFF. The CDR3 DNA reads TGTGCCACCACGGGGGAGACAGGGCGGGACACTGAAGCTTTCTTT.

This clonotype was observed many times. J is TRBJ1-5 and V is TRBV19; 9 bases align to TRBD1. Germline V CDR1 and CDR2: LNHDA, SQIVND (reference sequence). Losses at the gene ends were 7 bases for V and 2 bases for J; bases not matched to a gene: 6. The length of the CDR3 is 15 residues. As DNA, the CDR3 is TGTGCCAGTAAGGTGGGACAGGGAGGCAATCAGCCCCAGCATTTT. Residues: CASKVGQGGNQPQHF.

This clonotype was recorded many times. This chain links TRBV7-8 with TRBJ1-1, with D uncertain. Germline CDR1 reads SGHVS; CDR2 reads FQNEAQ. The ends were cut back, 2 bases at V and 6 bases at J, with 10 bases in the middle. The CDR3 spans 13 residues. CDR3 sequence reads: CASSLIADAEAFF. CDR3 coding DNA: TGTGCCAGCAGCTTAATAGCCGACGCTGAAGCTTTCTTT.

This clonotype was seen only a few times. The V and J genes are TRBV30 and TRBJ1-5; tentatively, D is TRBD1 (5 bases). Germline CDR1 and CDR2: GTSNPN and SVGIG (reference sequence). The CDR3 contains 15 residues. V was cut by 4 bases and J by 1 base, with 14 bases left in between. As DNA, the CDR3 is TGTGCCTGGAATCCCGGGACTGGGAGCAATCAGCCCCAGCATTTT. Protein: CAWNPGTGSNQPQHF. Filled out from reference TRBV30 and TRBJ1-5, the complete variable domain reads SQTIHQWPATLVQPVGSPLSLECTVEGTSNPNLYWYRQAAGRGLQLLFYSVGIGQISSEVPQNLSASRPQDRQFILSSKKLLLSDSGFYLCAWNPGTGSNQPQHFGDGTRLSIL.

The sample holds a few counts of this clonotype. This CDR3 reads CASSTLGDGNTEAFF. CDR3 sequence (DNA): TGTGCCAGCAGCACCCTGGGGGATGGGAACACTGAAGCTTTCTTT. The V call is TRBV9, the J call TRBJ1-1; D possibly corresponds to TRBD1 (5 bases). Germline V gene sequence: CDR1 SGDLS, CDR2 YYNGEE. The CDR3 extends over 15 amino acids. Trimming removed 4 bases at V and 1 base at J, with 14 bases between.

Ten or more counts support this clonotype. V and J are TRBV20-1 and TRBJ1-5; unclear D gene. The CDR3 loop spans 12 amino acids. Trimming pared 0 bases from V and 3 bases from J, leaving 3 bases between. Germline lookup yields CDR1 DFQATT and CDR2 SNEGSKA (reference sequence). The CDR3 nucleotides read TGCAGTGCTAGAGATCCCAATCAGCCCCAGCATTTT. Translating gives CSARDPNQPQHF.

The genes are TRBV20-1 and TRBJ2-7, with 11 bases aligning to TRBD1. The germline V gene encodes CDR1 DFQATT and CDR2 SNEGSKA (reference sequence). The CDR3 spans 14 residues. Trimming at V came to 3 bases and at J to 7 bases, leaving 8 bases not matched to a gene. CDR3 nucleotide sequence: TGCAGTGCTAGCTTCCGGGACAGGGGGTATGAGCAGTACTTC. This translates into CSASFRDRGYEQYF.

This clonotype was counted a few times. The chain joins TRBV2 to TRBJ1-3, with 7 nucleotides matching TRBD1. Trimming at V came to 4 bases and at J to 0 bases, leaving 3 bases not matched to a gene. Germline assignment: CDR1 SNHLY and CDR2 FYNNEI. The CDR3 has 15 residues. CDR3 bases: TGTGCCAGCAGTGTTCACAGGGGCTCTGGAAACACCATATATTTT. It codes for CASSVHRGSGNTIYF.

The table lists this clonotype with many counts. This CDR3 reads CASNMRQILLGNEQYF. The CDR3 DNA follows: TGTGCCAGCAACATGAGACAGATATTGTTGGGGAACGAGCAGTACTTC. V usage is TRBV2 and J usage is TRBJ2-7; weak D call: TRBD1 (5 bases). V was clipped by 7 bases and J by 5 bases, with 24 bases between them. Germline lookup yields CDR1 SNHLY and CDR2 FYNNEI. The CDR3 totals 16 residues.

This clonotype was counted many times. V gene TRBV6-5 combines with J gene TRBJ1-2; TRBD1 matches 7 bases. With V trimmed by 0 bases and J by 3 bases, 4 bases remained unmatched. Germline CDR1 reads MNHEY; CDR2 reads SVGAGI. This CDR3 contains 15 residues. CDR3: CASSYSGTADYGYTF. In DNA form, the CDR3 reads TGTGCCAGCAGTTACTCCGGGACAGCAGACTATGGCTACACCTTC.

This clonotype was observed many times. The chain combines TRBV29-1 with TRBJ1-2, with D uncertain. The CDR3 has 12 amino acids. V was trimmed by 3 bases and J by 9 bases, leaving 14 bases between them. Germline V gives CDR1 SQVTM, CDR2 ANQGSEA. CDR3 in DNA: TGCAGCGTTGAGTGGGAAGATATAAGCTACACCTTC. This gives the protein CSVEWEDISYTF.

The rearrangement links TRBV9 to TRBJ1-2; unclear D gene. Between the trimmed V and J ends, which lost 0 bases and 8 bases, there was a span of 14 bases. CDR3 size: 14 residues. Germline V gene lookup returns CDR1 SGDLS and CDR2 YYNGEE. For the CDR3, the DNA is TGTGCCAGCAGCGTAGAGGCAGCCGCCCGGGGCTACACCTTC. As protein: CASSVEAAARGYTF.

There are many counts of this clonotype. The V gene is TRBV2, the J gene TRBJ1-2; tentative D call: TRBD1 (6 bases). This CDR3 region has 16 residues. Trimming pared 0 bases from V and 1 base from J, leaving 12 bases between. Germline V lookup: CDR1 SNHLY, CDR2 FYNNEI. As DNA, the CDR3 is TGTGCCAGCAGTGAAGCGAAAACAGGGAATAACTATGGCTACACCTTC. Amino acid sequence: CASSEAKTGNNYGYTF.

This clonotype has a handful of counts. The rearrangement uses TRBV30 and TRBJ2-5; D is tentatively TRBD1 or TRBD2 (6 bases each). The CDR3 runs to 15 residues. CDR1 and CDR2 (germline): GTSNPN, SVGIG (reference sequence). V was shortened by 5 bases and J by 1 base, with 17 bases between the two germline ends. The DNA of the CDR3 is TGTGCCTGGGGCGGGGTCAGGGGTCCCCAAGAGACCCAGTACTTC. This encodes CAWGGVRGPQETQYF.

A few counts support this clonotype. J is TRBJ1-2 and V is TRBV14; TRBD1 matches 7 bases. The V gene end was trimmed by 0 bases and the J gene end by 4 bases; junction bases not matched to a gene: 11. Germline lookup yields CDR1 SGHDN and CDR2 FVKESK. The CDR3 consists of 17 residues. The CDR3 region has the DNA TGTGCCAGCAGCCAAGAAGAGGTCGCAGGGGGTACCTATGGCTACACCTTC. Translated, it gives CASSQEEVAGGTYGYTF. Full variable domain (missing parts from reference TRBV14 and TRBJ1-2): EAGVTQFPSHSVIEKGQTVTLRCDPISGHDNLYWYRRVMGKEIKFLLHFVKESKQDESGMPNNRFLAERTGGTYSTLKVQPAELEDSGVYFCASSQEEVAGGTYGYTFGSGTRLTVV.

This clonotype has ten or more counts. This rearrangement joins TRBV12-3 or TRBV12-4 to TRBJ1-1; 8 bases fit TRBD1. The CDR3 runs 14 residues. J was trimmed by 4 bases and V by 5 bases; bases with no gene match: 6. The CDR3 loop is CASSKDRGGTEAFF. The CDR3 region has the DNA TGTGCCAGCAGTAAAGACAGGGGTGGCACTGAAGCTTTCTTT.